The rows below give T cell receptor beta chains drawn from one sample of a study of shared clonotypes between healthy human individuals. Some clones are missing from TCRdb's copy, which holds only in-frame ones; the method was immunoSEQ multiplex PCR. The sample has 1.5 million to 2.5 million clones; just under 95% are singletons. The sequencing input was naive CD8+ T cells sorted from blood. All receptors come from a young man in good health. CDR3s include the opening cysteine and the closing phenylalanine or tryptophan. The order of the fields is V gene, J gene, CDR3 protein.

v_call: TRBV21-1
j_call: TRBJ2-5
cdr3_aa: CASSIRDRGRGETQYF

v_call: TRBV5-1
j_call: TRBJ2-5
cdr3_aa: CASSLVEETQYF

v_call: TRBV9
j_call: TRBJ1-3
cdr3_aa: CASSVEGARGNTIYF

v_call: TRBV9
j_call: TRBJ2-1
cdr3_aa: CASRSGGINNEQFF

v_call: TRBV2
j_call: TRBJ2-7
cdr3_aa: CASSEGDDIAYEQYF

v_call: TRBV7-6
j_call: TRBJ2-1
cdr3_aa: CASSLPGLAANNEQFF

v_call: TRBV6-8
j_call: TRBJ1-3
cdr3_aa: CATLSSLRVSGNTIYF

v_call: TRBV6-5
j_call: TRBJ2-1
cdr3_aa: CASSPPTGLEQFF

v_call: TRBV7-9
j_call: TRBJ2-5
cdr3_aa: CASSPPIGPSAIQETQYF

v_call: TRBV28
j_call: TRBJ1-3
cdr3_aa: CASSPNRDSGNTIYF

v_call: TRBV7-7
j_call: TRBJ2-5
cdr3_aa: CASSFRLAVGETQYF

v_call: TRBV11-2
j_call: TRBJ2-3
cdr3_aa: CASSQNQGELDTQYF

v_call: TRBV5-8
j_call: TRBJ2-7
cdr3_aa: CASSSNSYEQYF

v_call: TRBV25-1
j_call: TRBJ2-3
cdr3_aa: CASSEGLADTQYF

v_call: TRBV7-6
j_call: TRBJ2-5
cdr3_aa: CASSLEAEETQYF

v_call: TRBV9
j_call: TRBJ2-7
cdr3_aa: CASSVGTVPSYEQYF

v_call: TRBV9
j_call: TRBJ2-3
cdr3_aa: CASSDTQVMATDTQYF

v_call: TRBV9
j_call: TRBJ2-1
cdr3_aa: CASSVRSGPGGEQFF

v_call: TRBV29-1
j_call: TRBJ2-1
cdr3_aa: CSVFRDRAYNEQFF

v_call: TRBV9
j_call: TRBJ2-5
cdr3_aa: CASSVGDETQYF

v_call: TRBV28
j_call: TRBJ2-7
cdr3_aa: CASSWQGGFYEQYF

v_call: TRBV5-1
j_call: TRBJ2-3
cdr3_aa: CASSLDPSGGDDTQYF

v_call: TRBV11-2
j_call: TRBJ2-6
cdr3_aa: CASSLIPGTGAEGANVLTF

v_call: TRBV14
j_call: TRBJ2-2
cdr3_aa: CASSQDGGGVELFF

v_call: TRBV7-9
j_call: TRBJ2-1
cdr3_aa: CASSSRTGGRDEQFF

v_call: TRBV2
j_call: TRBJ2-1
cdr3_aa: CASYAVYNNEQFF

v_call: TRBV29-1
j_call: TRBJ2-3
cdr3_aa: CSVGGEGADTQYF

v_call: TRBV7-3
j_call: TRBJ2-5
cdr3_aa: CASSLTDRGETQYF

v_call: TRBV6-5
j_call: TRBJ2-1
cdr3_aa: CASAEGSPYNEQFF

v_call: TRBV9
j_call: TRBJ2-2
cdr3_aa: CASSVVGTGELFF

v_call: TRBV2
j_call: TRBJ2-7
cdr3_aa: CASSLAWTDIYYEQYF

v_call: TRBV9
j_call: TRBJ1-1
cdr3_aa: CASSAFRGPNTEAFF

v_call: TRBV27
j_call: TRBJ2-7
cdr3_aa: CACSLSTGDLSYEQYF

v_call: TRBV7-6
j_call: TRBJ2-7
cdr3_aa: CASSFYRQDSYEQYF

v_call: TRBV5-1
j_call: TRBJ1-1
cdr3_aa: CASNRDRENTEAFF

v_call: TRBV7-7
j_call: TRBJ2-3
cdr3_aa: CASSLSPGAVDTQYF

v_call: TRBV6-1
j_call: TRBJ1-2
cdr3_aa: CASSDPGTGNYGYTF

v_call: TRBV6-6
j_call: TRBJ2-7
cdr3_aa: CASSYGVREQYF

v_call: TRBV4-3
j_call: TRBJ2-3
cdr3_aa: CASSQGTLASTDTQYF

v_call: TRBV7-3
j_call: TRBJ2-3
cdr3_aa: CASSLEFGTDTQYF

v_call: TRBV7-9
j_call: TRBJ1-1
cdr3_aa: CASSLTGTGDTEAFF